Given below is one T cell receptor beta chain in context. Its antigen specificity is not known. No per-base quality is available; no much larger clone lies one base away. The same CDR3 is also encoded by other DNA sequences in this sample. Using the deep immunoSEQ assay, TCR CDR3 regions were amplified from genomic DNA by multiplex PCR. Genomic DNA extracted from each cell subset was distributed evenly over all wells of several immunoSEQ 96-well plates, and each plate served as one replicate. Each replicate PCR for sorted subsets received approximately 200 ng genomic DNA, equal to about 30,000 T cell genomes. Purified libraries were measured with a Qubit 3.0 fluorometer, size-checked on a Bioanalyzer 2100, and measured again with the KAPA Library Quantification kit. Every immunoSEQ 96-well plate was sequenced on a dedicated single-read 150-cycle Illumina NextSeq 550 flow cell. The authors' analysis ran thus. Because only junctional sequences without quality scores were contained in the immunoSEQ output, filtering matching that applied to full-length reads could not be performed. Sequences were annotated with PyIR, a Python wrapper for IgBLAST v1.9, using IMGT germline references to assign V/J genes and CDR3. Any read was removed if the V/J assignment was weak (E-value above 1e-6), the CDR3 was missing, or the read contained stop codons, out-of-frame junctions, or ambiguous translated residues. V3J clonotypes were defined as sequences sharing an identical inferred V gene, J gene, and CDR3 amino acid sequence. Percentage overlap between repertoires was calculated by dividing the number of shared unique clonotypes by the size of the smaller repertoire. Three approaches were used to assess repertoire richness: RTK rarefaction, the Chao1 estimator, and Recon v2.1 estimates of unobserved clonotypes. Generation probabilities were computed with OLGA for all TCRbeta clonotypes obtained by the gDNA method from several donors. The immuneACCESS repertoire file appears here via TCRdb, limited to in-frame rearrangements. These files lack a portion of the clones; in checked studies, under half of the deficit traces to unresolved V genes, and the cause of the others is not known. The V and J calls and clone size are taken from that table; D and trimming were inferred from the DNA. This sample comprises about 2 million clones, over 85% of them detected only once. The ten top clones hold about 0.13% of the sample.

These data come from a study of shared clonotypes between healthy human individuals (dated by TCRdb to between 2020 and 2021). General notes on the study: A couple of women and a few men aged 18 to 49 years were included in the cohort. For each donor, CD4 naive and CD4 memory were each given three plates, CD8 naive was given two plates, and CD8 memory was given one plate. The study deeply sequenced blood TCR repertoires of about five healthy adults to estimate repertoire size and the extent of clonotype sharing between individuals. Different laboratories and diverse techniques were used to prepare libraries and sequence TCR repertoires, to increase sequencing depth and limit assay-specific biases. Leukapheresis yielded between about 0.8 and 8.9 billion PBMCs per donor. Study-wide conclusions, independent of this receptor: Sampling was restricted to blood, and TCR repertoires in tissue are likely to differ from TCR repertoires in blood. Roughly 5% of naive CD4, 3% to 3.5% of naive CD8, around 2.3% of memory CD4, and 0.4% of memory CD8 clonotypes were shared across a few donors. Incomplete sequencing was indicated by rarefaction of sorted-subset datasets, despite the large sequencing depth. Based on pairwise subsampling, the degree of clonotype sharing among donors was expected to be affected by sequencing depth. Compared with non-shared clonotypes, the clonotypes found in all four sorted-subset donors had higher generation probabilities. Because the study included only a small number of donors, the genetic and exposure-history diversity represented was limited. Estimated clonotype richness was generally larger for naive than for memory subsets.

The trim is 5 bases for V and 7 bases for J, with a gap of 9 bases between the germline ends. CDR1 and CDR2 are drawn from the germline V gene (reference sequence): SEHNR, FQNEAQ. From its cysteine to its phenylalanine, the CDR3 spans 12 amino acids. The entry retains the CDR3 DNA only, 36 bases that are in frame from base 1. Healthy HIV-negative adults with no recently reported acute infections or vaccinations were included as donors. Only Caucasian adults living in Nashville, Tennessee, USA were represented among the donors. CD4+ T cells were enriched by magnetic negative selection; naive cells were then positively selected on CD45RA, and the negative fraction formed the memory subset. After blood collection by leukapheresis, PBMCs were isolated using Ficoll-Histopaque density gradient centrifugation and then cryopreserved in the vapor phase of liquid nitrogen. Analytical flow cytometry was used to check the purity and quantity of each magnetically sorted T cell population. Genomic DNA was isolated from each sorted fraction and quantified by UV absorbance on a Nanodrop 2000c.

The sequencing input was naive CD4+ T cells sorted from blood. The sample's cell subset or site, from its label and the paper: CD45RA+ positively selected. The rearranged segments are TRBV7-9 and TRBJ1-5; the D gene is unclear. This receptor was identified in a man between 18 and 35 years old in good health. The DNA sequence follows: TGTGCCAGCAGCCCAACCAACCAGCCCCAGCATTTT. Translated, this gives CASSPTNQPQHF.